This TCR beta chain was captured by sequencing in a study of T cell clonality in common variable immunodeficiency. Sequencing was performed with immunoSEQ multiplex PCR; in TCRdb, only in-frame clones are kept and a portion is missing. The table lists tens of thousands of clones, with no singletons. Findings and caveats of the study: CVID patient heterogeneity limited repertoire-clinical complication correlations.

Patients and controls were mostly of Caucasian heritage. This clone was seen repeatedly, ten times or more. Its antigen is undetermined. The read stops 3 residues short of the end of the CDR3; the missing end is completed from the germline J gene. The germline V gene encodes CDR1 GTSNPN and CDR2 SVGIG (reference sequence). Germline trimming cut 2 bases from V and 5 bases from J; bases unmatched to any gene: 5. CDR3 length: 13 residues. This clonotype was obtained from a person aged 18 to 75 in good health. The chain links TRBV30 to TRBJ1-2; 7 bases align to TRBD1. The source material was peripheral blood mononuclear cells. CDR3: CAWSRDRPYGYTF. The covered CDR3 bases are TGTGCCTGGAGTCGGGACAGACCGTATGGC.